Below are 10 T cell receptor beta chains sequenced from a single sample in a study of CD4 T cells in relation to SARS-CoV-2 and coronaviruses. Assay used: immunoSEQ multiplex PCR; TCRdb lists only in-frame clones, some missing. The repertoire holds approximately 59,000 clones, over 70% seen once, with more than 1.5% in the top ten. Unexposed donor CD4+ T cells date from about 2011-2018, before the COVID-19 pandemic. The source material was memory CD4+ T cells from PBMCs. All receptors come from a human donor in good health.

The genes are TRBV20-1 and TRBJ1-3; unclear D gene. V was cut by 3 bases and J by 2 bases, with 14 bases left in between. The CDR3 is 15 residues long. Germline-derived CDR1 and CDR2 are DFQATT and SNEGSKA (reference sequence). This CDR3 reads CSASHSSAAGNTIYF. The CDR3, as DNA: TGCAGTGCTAGTCACAGCTCGGCAGCTGGAAACACCATATATTTT.

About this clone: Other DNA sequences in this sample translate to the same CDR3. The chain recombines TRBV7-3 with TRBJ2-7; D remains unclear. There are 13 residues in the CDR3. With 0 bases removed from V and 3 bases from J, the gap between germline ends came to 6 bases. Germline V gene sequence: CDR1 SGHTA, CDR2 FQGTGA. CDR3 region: CASSLTGNYEQYF. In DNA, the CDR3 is TGTGCCAGCAGCTTAACGGGAAACTACGAGCAGTACTTC. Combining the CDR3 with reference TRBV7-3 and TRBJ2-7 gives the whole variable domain GAGVSQTPSNKVTEKGKYVELRCDPISGHTALYWYRQSLGQGPEFLIYFQGTGAADDSGLPNDRFFAVRPEGSVSTLKIQRTERGDSAVYLCASSLTGNYEQYFGPGTRLTVT.

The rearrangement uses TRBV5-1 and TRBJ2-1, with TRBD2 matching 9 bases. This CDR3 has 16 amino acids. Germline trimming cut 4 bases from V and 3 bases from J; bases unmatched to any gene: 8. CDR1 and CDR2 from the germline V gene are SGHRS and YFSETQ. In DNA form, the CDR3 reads TGCGCCAGCAGCATATTAGCGGGGGACGGCTACAATGAGCAGTTCTTC. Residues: CASSILAGDGYNEQFF.

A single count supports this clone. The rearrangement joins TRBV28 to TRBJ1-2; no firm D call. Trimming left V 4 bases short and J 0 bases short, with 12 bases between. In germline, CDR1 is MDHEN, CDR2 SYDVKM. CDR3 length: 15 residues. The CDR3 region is CASSSPGLANYGYTF. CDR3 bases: TGTGCCAGCAGTTCCCCGGGATTAGCTAACTATGGCTACACCTTC.

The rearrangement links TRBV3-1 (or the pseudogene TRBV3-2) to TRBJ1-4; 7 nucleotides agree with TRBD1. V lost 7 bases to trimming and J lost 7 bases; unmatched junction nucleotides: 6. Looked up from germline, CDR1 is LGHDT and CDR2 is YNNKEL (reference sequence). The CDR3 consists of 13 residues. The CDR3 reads CASNPGGREKLFF. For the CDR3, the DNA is TGTGCCAGCAACCCAGGGGGGCGTGAAAAACTGTTTTTT.

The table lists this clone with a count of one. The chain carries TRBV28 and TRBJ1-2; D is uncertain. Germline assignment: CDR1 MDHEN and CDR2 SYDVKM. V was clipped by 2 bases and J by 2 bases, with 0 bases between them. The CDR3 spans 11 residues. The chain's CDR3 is CASSLNYGYTF. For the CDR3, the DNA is TGTGCCAGCAGTTTAAACTATGGCTACACCTTC.

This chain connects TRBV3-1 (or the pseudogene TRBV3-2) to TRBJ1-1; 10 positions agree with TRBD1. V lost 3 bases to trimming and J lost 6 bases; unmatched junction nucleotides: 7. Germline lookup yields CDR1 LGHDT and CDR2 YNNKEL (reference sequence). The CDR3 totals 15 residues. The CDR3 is CASSHRDRGGSEAFF. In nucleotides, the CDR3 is TGTGCCAGCAGCCACCGGGACAGGGGCGGCTCTGAAGCTTTCTTT.

This CDR3 is CASSRLDRDSYEQYF. The CDR3 DNA follows: TGTGCCAGCAGCCGTCTAGACAGGGACTCCTACGAGCAGTACTTC. This chain connects TRBV7-9 to TRBJ2-7; 7 nucleotides align to TRBD1. The junction had 7 bases not matched to a gene; V was cut back by 5 bases and J by 0 bases. This CDR3 has 15 amino acids. CDR1 SEHNR and CDR2 FQNEAQ come from the germline V gene (reference sequence).

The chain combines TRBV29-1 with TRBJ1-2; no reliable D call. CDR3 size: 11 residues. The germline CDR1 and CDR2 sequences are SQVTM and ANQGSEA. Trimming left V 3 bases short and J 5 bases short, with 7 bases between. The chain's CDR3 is CSVDRGYGYTF. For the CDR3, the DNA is TGCAGCGTTGACCGCGGGTATGGCTACACCTTC.

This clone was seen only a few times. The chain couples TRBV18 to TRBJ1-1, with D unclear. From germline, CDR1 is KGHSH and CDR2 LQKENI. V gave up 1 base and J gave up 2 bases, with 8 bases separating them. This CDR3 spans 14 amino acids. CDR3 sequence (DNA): TGTGCCAGCTCACCACAGGCGTCCAACACTGAAGCTTTCTTT. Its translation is CASSPQASNTEAFF. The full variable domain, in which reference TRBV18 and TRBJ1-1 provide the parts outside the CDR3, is NAGVMQNPRHLVRRRGQEARLRCSPMKGHSHVYWYRQLPEEGLKFMVYLQKENIIDESGMPKERFSAEFPKEGPSILRIQQVVRGDSAAYFCASSPQASNTEAFFGQGTRLTVV.